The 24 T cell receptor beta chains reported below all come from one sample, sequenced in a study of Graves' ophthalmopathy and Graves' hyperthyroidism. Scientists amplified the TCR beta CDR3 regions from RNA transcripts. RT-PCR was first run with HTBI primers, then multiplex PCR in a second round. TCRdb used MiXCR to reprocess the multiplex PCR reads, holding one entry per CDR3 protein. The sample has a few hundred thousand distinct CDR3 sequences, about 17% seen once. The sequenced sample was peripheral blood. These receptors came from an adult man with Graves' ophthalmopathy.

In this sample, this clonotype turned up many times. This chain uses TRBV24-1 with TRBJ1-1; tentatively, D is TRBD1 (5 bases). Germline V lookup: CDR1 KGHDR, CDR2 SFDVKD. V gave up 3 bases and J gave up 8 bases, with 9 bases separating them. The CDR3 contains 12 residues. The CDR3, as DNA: TGTGCCACCAGTGATGGACACGCCGAAGCTTTCTTT. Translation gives CATSDGHAEAFF.

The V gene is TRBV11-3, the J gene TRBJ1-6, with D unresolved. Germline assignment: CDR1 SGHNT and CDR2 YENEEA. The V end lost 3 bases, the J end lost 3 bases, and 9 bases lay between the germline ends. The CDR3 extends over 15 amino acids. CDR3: CASSFGRLYNSPLHF. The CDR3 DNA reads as TGTGCCAGCAGCTTTGGACGGCTCTATAATTCACCCCTCCACTTT.

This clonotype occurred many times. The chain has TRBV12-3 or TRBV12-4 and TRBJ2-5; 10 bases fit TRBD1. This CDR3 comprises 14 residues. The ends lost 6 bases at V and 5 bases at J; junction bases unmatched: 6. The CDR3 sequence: CASRSGQGMETQYF. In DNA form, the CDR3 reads TGTGCCAGCAGATCGGGACAGGGGATGGAGACCCAGTACTTC.

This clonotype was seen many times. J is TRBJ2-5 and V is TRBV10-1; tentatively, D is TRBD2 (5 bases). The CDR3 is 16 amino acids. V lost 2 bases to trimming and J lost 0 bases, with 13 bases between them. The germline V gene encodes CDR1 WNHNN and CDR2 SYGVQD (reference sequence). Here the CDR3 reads CASSEVSGGYQETQYF. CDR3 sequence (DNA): TGCGCCAGCAGTGAGGTATCAGGCGGGTACCAAGAGACCCAGTACTTC.

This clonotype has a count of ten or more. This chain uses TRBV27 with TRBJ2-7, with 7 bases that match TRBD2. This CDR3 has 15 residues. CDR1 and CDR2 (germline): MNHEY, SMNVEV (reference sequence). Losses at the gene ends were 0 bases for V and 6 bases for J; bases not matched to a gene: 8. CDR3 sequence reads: CASSLSPGGTAEQYF. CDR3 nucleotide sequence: TGTGCCAGCAGTTTATCACCGGGAGGAACCGCCGAGCAGTACTTC.

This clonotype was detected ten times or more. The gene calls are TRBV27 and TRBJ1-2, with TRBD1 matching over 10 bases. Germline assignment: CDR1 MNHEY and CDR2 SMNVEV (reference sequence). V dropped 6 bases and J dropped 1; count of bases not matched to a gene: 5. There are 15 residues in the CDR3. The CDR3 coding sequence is TGTGCCAGCAGACGGGACAGGGGAGTTAACTATGGCTACACCTTC. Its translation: CASRRDRGVNYGYTF.

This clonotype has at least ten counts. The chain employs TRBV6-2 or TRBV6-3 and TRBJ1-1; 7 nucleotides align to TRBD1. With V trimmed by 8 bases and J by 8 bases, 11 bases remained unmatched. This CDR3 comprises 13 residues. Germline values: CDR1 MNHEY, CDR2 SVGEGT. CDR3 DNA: TGTGCCAGCGGACCTTCCGGGACAGAAGAAGCTTTCTTT. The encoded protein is CASGPSGTEEAFF.

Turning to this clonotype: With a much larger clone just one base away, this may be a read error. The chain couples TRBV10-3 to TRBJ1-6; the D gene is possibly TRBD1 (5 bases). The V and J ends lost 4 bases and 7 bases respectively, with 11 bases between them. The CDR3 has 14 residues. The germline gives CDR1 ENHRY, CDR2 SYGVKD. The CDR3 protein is CAISAGSENSPLHF. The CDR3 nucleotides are TGTGCCATCAGTGCAGGGTCAGAGAATTCACCCCTCCACTTT.

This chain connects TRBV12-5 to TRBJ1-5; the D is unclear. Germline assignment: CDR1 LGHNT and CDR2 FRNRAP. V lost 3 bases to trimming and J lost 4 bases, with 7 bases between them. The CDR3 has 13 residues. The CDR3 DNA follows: TGTGCTAGTGGTTTCAGCCGGAATCAGCCCCAGCATTTT. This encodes CASGFSRNQPQHF. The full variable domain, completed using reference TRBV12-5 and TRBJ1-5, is DARVTQTPRHKVTEMGQEVTMRCQPILGHNTVFWYRQTMMQGLELLAYFRNRAPLDDSGMPKDRFSAEMPDATLATLKIQPSEPRDSAVYFCASGFSRNQPQHFGDGTRLSIL.

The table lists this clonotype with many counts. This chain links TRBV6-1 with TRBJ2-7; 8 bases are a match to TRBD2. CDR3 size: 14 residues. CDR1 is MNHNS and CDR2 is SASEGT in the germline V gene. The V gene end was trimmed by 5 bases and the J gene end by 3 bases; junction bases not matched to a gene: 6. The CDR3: CASSPGLDYYEQYF. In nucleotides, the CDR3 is TGTGCCAGCAGTCCGGGACTAGATTACTACGAGCAGTACTTC.

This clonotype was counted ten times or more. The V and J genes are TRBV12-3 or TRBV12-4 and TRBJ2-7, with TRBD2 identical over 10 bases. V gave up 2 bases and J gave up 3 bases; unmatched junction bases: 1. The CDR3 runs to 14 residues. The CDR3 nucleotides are TGTGCCAGCAGTTTAACTAGCGGGATCTACGAGCAGTACTTC. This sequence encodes CASSLTSGIYEQYF.

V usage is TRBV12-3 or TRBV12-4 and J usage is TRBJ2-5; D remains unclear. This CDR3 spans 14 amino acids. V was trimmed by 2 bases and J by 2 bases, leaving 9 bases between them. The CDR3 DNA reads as TGTGCCAGCAGTTTAATGCCAGTGCAAGAGACCCAGTACTTC. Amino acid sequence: CASSLMPVQETQYF.

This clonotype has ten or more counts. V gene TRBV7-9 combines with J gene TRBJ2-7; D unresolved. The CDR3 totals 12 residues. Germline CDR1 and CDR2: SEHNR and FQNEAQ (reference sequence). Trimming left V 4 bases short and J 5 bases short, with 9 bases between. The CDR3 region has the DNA TGTGCCAGCAGCTCCCAACGCGACGAGCAGTACTTC. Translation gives CASSSQRDEQYF.

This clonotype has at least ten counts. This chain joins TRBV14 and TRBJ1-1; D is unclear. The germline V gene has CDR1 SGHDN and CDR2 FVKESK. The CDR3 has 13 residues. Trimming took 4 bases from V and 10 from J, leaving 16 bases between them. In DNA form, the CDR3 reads TGTGCCAGCAGCCTAGAGTATCAGGAGGGAGCTTTCTTT. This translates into CASSLEYQEGAFF.

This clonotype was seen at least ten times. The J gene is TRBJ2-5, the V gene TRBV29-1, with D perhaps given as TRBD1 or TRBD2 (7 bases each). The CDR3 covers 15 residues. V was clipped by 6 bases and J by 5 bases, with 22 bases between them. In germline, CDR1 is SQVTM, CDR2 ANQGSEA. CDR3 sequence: CSVRRQGGGKETQYF. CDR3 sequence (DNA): TGCAGCGTGAGGAGACAGGGAGGGGGCAAGGAGACCCAGTACTTC.

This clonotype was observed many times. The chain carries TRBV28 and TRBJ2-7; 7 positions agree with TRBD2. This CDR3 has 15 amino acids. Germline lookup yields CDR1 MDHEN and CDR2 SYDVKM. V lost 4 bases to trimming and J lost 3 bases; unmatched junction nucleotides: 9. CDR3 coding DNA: TGTGCCAGCAGTTCTGGGGGAGGGGAGAGCTACGAGCAGTACTTC. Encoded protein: CASSSGGGESYEQYF.

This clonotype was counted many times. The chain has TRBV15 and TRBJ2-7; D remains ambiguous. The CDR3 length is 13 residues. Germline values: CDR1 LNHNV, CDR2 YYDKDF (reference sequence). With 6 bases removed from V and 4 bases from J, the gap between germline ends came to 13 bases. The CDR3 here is CATSLGIQYEQYF. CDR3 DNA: TGTGCCACCAGTCTGGGGATCCAATACGAGCAGTACTTC.

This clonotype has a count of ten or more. For the CDR3, the DNA is TGTGCCAGCAGAAGTCCAGGGGAGGGCACTGAAGCTTTCTTT. The encoded protein is CASRSPGEGTEAFF. The V call is TRBV28, the J call TRBJ1-1; tentative D call: TRBD1 (6 bases). V was pared by 6 bases and J by 4 bases, with 15 bases between. This CDR3 has 14 residues. Germline-derived CDR1 and CDR2 are MDHEN and SYDVKM.

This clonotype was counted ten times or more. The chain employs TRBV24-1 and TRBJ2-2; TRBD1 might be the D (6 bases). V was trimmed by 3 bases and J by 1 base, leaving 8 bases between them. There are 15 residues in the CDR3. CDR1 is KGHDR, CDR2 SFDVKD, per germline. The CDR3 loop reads CATSDPGQNTGELFF. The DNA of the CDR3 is TGTGCCACCAGTGATCCGGGACAGAACACCGGGGAGCTGTTTTTT.

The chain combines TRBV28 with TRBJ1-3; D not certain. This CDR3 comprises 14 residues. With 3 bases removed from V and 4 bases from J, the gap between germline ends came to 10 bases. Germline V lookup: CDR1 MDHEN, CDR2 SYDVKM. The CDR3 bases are TGTGCCAGCAGTTTCGCATCCTTAGGAAACACCATATATTTT. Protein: CASSFASLGNTIYF.

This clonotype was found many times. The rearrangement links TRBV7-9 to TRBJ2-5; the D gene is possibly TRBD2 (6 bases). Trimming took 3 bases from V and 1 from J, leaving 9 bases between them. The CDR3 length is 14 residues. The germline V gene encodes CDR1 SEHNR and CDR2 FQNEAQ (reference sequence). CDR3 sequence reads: CASSFGGAQETQYF. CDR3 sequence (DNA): TGTGCCAGCAGCTTTGGCGGGGCCCAAGAGACCCAGTACTTC.

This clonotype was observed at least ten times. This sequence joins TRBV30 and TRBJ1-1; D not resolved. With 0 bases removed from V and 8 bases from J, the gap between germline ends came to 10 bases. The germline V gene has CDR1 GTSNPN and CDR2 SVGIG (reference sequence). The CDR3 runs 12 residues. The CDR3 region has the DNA TGTGCCTGGAGTGTATTGACCTTCGAAGCTTTCTTT. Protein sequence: CAWSVLTFEAFF.

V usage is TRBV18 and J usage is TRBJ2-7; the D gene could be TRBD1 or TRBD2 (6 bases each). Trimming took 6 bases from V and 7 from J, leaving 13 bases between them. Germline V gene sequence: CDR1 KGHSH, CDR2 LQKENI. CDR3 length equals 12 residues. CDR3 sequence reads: CASSPKGGEQYF. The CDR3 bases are TGTGCCAGCTCCCCTAAAGGGGGGGAGCAGTACTTC. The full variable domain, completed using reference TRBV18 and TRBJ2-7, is NAGVMQNPRHLVRRRGQEARLRCSPMKGHSHVYWYRQLPEEGLKFMVYLQKENIIDESGMPKERFSAEFPKEGPSILRIQQVVRGDSAAYFCASSPKGGEQYFGPGTRLTVT.

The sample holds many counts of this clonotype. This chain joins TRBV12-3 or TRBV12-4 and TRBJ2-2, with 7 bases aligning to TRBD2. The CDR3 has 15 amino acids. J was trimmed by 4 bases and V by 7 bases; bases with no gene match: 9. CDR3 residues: CASNPRGVGTGELFF. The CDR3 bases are TGTGCCAGCAACCCTCGGGGGGTCGGCACCGGGGAGCTGTTTTTT.